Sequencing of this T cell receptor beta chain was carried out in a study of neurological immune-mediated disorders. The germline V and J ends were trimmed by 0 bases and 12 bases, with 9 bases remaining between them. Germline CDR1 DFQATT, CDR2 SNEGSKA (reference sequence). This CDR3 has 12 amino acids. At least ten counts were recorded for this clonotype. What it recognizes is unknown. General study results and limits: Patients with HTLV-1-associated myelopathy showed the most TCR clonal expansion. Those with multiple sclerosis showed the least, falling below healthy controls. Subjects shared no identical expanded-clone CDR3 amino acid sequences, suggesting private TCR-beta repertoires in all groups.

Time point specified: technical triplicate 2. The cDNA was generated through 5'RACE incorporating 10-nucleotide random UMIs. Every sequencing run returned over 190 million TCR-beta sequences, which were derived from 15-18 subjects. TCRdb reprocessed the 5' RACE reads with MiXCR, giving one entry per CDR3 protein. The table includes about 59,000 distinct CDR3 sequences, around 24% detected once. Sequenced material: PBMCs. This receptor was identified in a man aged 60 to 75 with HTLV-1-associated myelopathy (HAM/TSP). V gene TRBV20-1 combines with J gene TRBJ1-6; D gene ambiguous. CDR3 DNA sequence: TGCAGTGCTAGAGATCGTGAGAAACCCCTCCACTTT. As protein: CSARDREKPLHF.